The T cell receptor (beta chain) described here comes from a study of blood T cell repertoires in COVID-19. Study overall: Sites in the United States, Italy and Spain provided acute and convalescent COVID-19 samples. PBMCs, B-cell-depleted T cells, or T cells provided the cDNA or gDNA that made up the material.

Authors' processing steps: Estimation of nucleated cell counts relied on the amplification of reference gene primers. The assay was immunoSEQ multiplex PCR, and TCRdb's table has in-frame clones only and misses some. The DNA was the basis for D and trimming; V, J and clone size are from that table. The sample lists fewer than 350,000 clones; approximately 85% were seen once. Unmatched junction bases numbered 8, after V lost 6 bases and J lost 7 bases. The CDR3 is 14 amino acids. Germline V gene data show CDR1 as LGHNT and CDR2 as FRNRAP. This sequence originates from a human donor in a cohort sampled during active COVID-19. This sequence joins TRBV12-5 and TRBJ1-5; TRBD1 matches 8 bases. The sample consisted of peripheral blood. The CDR3 is CASGDGQGGQPQHF. CDR3 DNA: TGTGCTAGTGGAGATGGACAGGGCGGGCAGCCCCAGCATTTT.